This entry describes one T cell receptor beta chain. The germline V gene has CDR1 SGHTA and CDR2 FQGNSA. With V trimmed by 5 bases and J by 4 bases, 7 bases remained unmatched. CDR3 length: 16 amino acids. The data are from a study of blood T cell repertoires in COVID-19. Study details: Sites in the United States, Italy and Spain provided acute and convalescent COVID-19 samples.

TCRdb's copy holds only in-frame clones and misses some; the assay was immunoSEQ multiplex PCR. This table holds fewer than 120,000 clones, more than 70% found once. The sequence came from a woman between 45 and 65 years old with acute or convalescent COVID-19. The sequenced sample was peripheral blood. V gene TRBV7-2 combines with J gene TRBJ2-5, with 13 bases fitting TRBD2. The CDR3, as DNA: TGTGCCAGCAGCCCCCTACTAGCGGGAGGGGGAGAGACCCAGTACTTC. Protein product: CASSPLLAGGGETQYF.